This TCR beta chain is drawn from a study of blood T cell repertoires in COVID-19. Study in general: Acute-phase and convalescent COVID-19 samples originated in the United States, Italy and Spain. PBMCs, B-cell-depleted T cells, or T cells provided the cDNA or gDNA that made up the material.

Germline CDR1 reads MGHRA; CDR2 reads YSYEKL. The V and J ends lost 0 bases and 9 bases respectively, with 15 bases between them. The CDR3 has 14 residues. Participants' reported clinical history set cohort assignment. Cohort 3 donors were reported recovered after two negative PCRs, clearance, or symptom resolution. The assay was immunoSEQ multiplex PCR, and TCRdb's table has in-frame clones only and misses some. The profile covers about 310,000 clones, with 80% to 90% appearing a single time and roughly 2.2% taken by the ten largest. This receptor was obtained from a man aged 30-40 years who had recovered from COVID-19. The sample taken for sequencing was PBMCs or T cells enriched from blood (not recorded which). The chain couples TRBV4-1 to TRBJ2-7, with D perhaps matching TRBD1 (5 bases). The CDR3 nucleotides read TGCGCCAGCAGCCAAGACCTCGAAGGGGTTGTGCAGTACTTC. Amino acids: CASSQDLEGVVQYF.